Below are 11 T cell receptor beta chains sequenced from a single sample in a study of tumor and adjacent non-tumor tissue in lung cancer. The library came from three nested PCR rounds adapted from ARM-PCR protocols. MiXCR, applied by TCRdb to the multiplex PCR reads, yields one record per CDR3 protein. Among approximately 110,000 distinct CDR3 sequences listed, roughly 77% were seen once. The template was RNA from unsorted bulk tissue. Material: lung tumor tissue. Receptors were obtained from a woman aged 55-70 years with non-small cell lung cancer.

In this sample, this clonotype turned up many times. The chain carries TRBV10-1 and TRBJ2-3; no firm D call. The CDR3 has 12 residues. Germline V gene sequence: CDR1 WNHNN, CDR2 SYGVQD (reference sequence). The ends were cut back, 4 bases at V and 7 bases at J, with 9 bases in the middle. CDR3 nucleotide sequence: TGCGCCAGCAGTGGTGAGAGGTATACGCAGTATTTT. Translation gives CASSGERYTQYF.

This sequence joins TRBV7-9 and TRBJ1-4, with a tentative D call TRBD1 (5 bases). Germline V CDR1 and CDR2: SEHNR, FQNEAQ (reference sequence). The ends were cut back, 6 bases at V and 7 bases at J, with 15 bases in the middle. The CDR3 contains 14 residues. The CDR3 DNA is TGTGCCAGCAGTCCCCAGACAGAGGTTGAAAAACTGTTTTTT. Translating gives CASSPQTEVEKLFF. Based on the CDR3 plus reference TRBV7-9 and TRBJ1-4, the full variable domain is DTGVSQNPRHKITKRGQNVTFRCDPISEHNRLYWYRQTLGQGPEFLTYFQNEAQLEKSRLLSDRFSAERPKGSFSTLEIQRTEQGDSAMYLCASSPQTEVEKLFFGSGTQLSVL.

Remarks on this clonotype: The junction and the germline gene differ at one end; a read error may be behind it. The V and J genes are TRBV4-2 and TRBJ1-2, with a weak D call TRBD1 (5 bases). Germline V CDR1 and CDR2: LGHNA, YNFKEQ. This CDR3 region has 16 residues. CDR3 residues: CTSSPDQGWANYVYTF. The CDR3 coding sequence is TGTACCAGCAGCCCAGATCAGGGATGGGCTAACTATGTCTACACCTTC.

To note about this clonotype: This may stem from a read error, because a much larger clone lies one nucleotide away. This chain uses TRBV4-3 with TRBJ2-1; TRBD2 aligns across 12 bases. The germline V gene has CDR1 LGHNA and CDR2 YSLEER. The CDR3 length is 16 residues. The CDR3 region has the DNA TGCGCCAGCAGCCGAGAGGGACTAGCGGGCTCGGGTGAGAAGTTCTTC. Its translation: CASSREGLAGSGEKFF.

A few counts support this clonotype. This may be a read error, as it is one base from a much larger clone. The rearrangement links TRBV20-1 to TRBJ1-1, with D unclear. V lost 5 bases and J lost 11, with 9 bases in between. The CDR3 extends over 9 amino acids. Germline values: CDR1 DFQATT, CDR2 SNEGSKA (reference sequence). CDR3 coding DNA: TGCAGTGCTTTCATACTGGCTTTCTTT. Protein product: CSAFILAFF.

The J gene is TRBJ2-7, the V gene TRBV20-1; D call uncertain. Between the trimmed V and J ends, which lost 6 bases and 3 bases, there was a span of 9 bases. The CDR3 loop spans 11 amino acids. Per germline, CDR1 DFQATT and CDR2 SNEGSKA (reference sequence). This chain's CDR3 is CSAWVIYEQYF. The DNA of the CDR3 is TGCAGTGCGTGGGTCATCTACGAGCAGTACTTC.

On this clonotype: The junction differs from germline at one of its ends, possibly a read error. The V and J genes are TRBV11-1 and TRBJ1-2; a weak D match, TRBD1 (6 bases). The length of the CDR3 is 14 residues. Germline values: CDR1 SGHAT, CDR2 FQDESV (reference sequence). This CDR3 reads CASSSQGPLYSYIF. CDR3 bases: TGTGCTAGCAGCTCACAGGGCCCGCTCTATAGCTACATCTTC.

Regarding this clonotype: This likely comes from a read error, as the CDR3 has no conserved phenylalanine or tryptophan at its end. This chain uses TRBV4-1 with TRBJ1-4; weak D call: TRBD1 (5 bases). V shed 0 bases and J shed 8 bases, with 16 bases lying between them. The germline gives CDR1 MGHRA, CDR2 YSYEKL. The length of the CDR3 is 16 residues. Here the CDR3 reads CASSQDQAGRSEKLFL. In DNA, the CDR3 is TGCGCCAGCAGCCAAGATCAGGCGGGACGATCAGAAAAACTGTTTCTT.

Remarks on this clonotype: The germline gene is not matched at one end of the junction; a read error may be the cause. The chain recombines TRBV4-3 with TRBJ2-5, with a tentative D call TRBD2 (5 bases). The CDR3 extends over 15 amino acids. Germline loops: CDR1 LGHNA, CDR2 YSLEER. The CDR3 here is CASSQDHRDVETHYF. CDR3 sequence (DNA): TGCGCCAGTAGCCAAGATCATCGGGATGTAGAGACCCATTACTTC.

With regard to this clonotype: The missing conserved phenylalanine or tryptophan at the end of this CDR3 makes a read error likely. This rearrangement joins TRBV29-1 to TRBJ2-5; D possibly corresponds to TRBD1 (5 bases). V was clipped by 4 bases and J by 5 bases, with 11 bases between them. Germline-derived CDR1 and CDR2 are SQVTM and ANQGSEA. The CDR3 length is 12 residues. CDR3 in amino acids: CSVVHRWETQYI. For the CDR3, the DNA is TGCAGCGTTGTTCACAGGTGGGAGACCCAGTACATC.

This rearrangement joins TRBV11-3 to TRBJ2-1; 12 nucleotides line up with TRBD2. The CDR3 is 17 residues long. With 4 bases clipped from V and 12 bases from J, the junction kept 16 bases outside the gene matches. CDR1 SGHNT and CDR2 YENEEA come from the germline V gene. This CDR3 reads CASSSELTSGSNSVQFF. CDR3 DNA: TGTGCCAGCAGCTCAGAGTTGACTAGCGGGAGCAACAGTGTGCAGTTCTTC.